The 24 T cell receptor beta chains below were found in one sample sequenced in a study of blood T cell repertoires in COVID-19. TCRdb's table, derived via immunoSEQ multiplex PCR, lists solely in-frame clones and lacks some. Of under 450,000 clones listed, around 87% are singletons. The sample was PBMCs or T cells enriched from blood (not recorded which). The receptors were sampled from a man younger than 40 who had recovered from COVID-19.

The chain recombines TRBV3-1 (or the pseudogene TRBV3-2) with TRBJ1-2; D unclear. V shed 0 bases and J shed 7 bases, with 15 bases lying between them. CDR1 LGHDT and CDR2 YNNKEL come from the germline V gene (reference sequence). The CDR3 extends over 15 amino acids. In DNA, the CDR3 is TGTGCCAGCAGCCAAGATGAGGGAGGGAGTGGTGGCTACACCTTC. This encodes CASSQDEGGSGGYTF.

The chain is built from TRBV4-1 and TRBJ1-2; D may be TRBD1 (5 bases). The V end lost 3 bases, the J end lost 9 bases, and 23 bases lay between the germline ends. The CDR3 contains 16 residues. The germline V gene encodes CDR1 MGHRA and CDR2 YSYEKL. The CDR3 region has the DNA TGCGCCAGCAGCCAGGGCGGGGCCTTCGGACTGTCTAGCTACACCTTC. Protein: CASSQGGAFGLSSYTF.

Notes on this clone: This sample also contains other DNA sequences that code for the same CDR3. The chain uses TRBV19 and TRBJ1-5, with a tentative D call TRBD1 (5 bases). Looked up from germline, CDR1 is LNHDA and CDR2 is SQIVND (reference sequence). This CDR3 has 15 residues. V lost 2 bases, J lost 2 bases, and 10 bases lay in between. The CDR3 DNA sequence: TGTGCCAGTAGTATACAGGGAAGGGGCAATCAGCCCCAGCATTTT. Its protein is CASSIQGRGNQPQHF. Full variable domain (remainder filled in from reference TRBV19 and TRBJ1-5): DGGITQSPKYLFRKEGQNVTLSCEQNLNHDAMYWYRQDPGQGLRLIYYSQIVNDFQKGDIAEGYSVSREKKESFPLTVTSAQKNPTAFYLCASSIQGRGNQPQHFGDGTRLSIL.

The chain uses TRBV7-2 and TRBJ1-1, with TRBD1 as a possible D gene (5 bases). This CDR3 spans 14 amino acids. Trimming left V 5 bases short and J 1 base short, with 11 bases between. Germline CDR1 SGHTA, CDR2 FQGNSA. The CDR3: CASSIAGPNTEAFF. As DNA, the CDR3 is TGTGCCAGCAGCATTGCGGGGCCGAACACTGAAGCTTTCTTT.

The J gene is TRBJ1-2, the V gene TRBV11-3; maybe TRBD1 (6 bases). The CDR3 consists of 14 residues. V lost 4 bases and J lost 4, with 13 bases in between. Germline V gives CDR1 SGHNT, CDR2 YENEEA. The CDR3 loop reads CASSSTGQLYGYTF. CDR3 nucleotide sequence: TGTGCCAGCAGCTCTACCGGACAGCTCTATGGCTACACCTTC.

CDR3 residues: CASKLGQGFAIYF. Here the CDR3 DNA reads TGTGCCAGCAAACTTGGACAGGGTTTCGCCATATATTTT. The V call is TRBV12-3 or TRBV12-4, the J call TRBJ1-3, with 8 nucleotides matching TRBD1. The CDR3 loop spans 13 amino acids. The J segment lost 11 bases and the V segment lost 7 bases, leaving 10 bases of the junction unmatched.

There are a few counts of this clone. J is TRBJ1-2 and V is TRBV6-5; D ambiguous. The germline gives CDR1 MNHEY, CDR2 SVGAGI. V was clipped by 8 bases and J by 4 bases, with 14 bases between them. The CDR3 runs 13 residues. The CDR3 protein is CASREGGFYGYTF. The CDR3 DNA follows: TGTGCCAGCCGAGAGGGCGGCTTCTATGGCTACACCTTC.

This rearrangement joins TRBV29-1 to TRBJ2-7; unclear D gene. V was pared by 1 base and J by 3 bases, with 10 bases between. The length of the CDR3 is 13 residues. Germline V lookup: CDR1 SQVTM, CDR2 ANQGSEA. In DNA form, the CDR3 reads TGCAGCGTTGAAGTTTCCGAACTCTACGAGCAGTACTTC. Encoded protein: CSVEVSELYEQYF.

The chain joins TRBV24-1 to TRBJ2-3; TRBD2 agrees at 8 bases. J was trimmed by 2 bases and V by 3 bases; bases with no gene match: 6. The CDR3 length is 16 residues. CDR1 and CDR2 from the germline V gene are KGHDR and SFDVKD. The DNA of the CDR3 is TGTGCCACCAGTGATAGTCAGCGGGGGTCCACAGATACGCAGTATTTT. Encoded protein: CATSDSQRGSTDTQYF.

The chain carries TRBV9 and TRBJ1-2, with 7 bases fitting TRBD1. Germline V gene lookup returns CDR1 SGDLS and CDR2 YYNGEE. Unmatched junction bases numbered 3, after V lost 0 bases and J lost 4 bases. The CDR3 spans 14 residues. The chain's CDR3 is CASSVDRGGYGYTF. CDR3 bases: TGTGCCAGCAGCGTAGACAGGGGCGGCTATGGCTACACCTTC.

This clone was seen once. This chain connects TRBV27 to TRBJ2-4; TRBD2 matches at 13 bases. The J segment lost 3 bases and the V segment lost 3 bases, leaving 5 bases of the junction unmatched. CDR3 length: 17 residues. CDR1 is MNHEY, CDR2 SMNVEV, per germline (reference sequence). In nucleotides, the CDR3 is TGTGCCAGCAGTTTGACTAGCGGGGGGCGGGGCAAAAACATTCAGTACTTC. The encoded protein is CASSLTSGGRGKNIQYF.

The gene calls are TRBV15 and TRBJ1-2; 9 bases map to TRBD1. The CDR3 totals 15 residues. Trimming removed 1 base from V and 9 bases from J; junction bases left unmatched: 9. CDR1 is LNHNV and CDR2 is YYDKDF in the germline V gene (reference sequence). CDR3 sequence (DNA): TGTGCCACCAGCAGAGTTCCTCCGGGACAGGGTCGCTACACCTTC. Its translation: CATSRVPPGQGRYTF. The full variable domain, rest sourced from reference TRBV15 and TRBJ1-2, is DAMVIQNPRYQVTQFGKPVTLSCSQTLNHNVMYWYQQKSSQAPKLLFHYYDKDFNNEADTPDNFQSRRPNTSFCFLDIRSPGLGDTAMYLCATSRVPPGQGRYTFGSGTRLTVV.

This clone was detected only once. V usage is TRBV30 and J usage is TRBJ1-1; possible D gene TRBD1, 6 bases. V lost 7 bases and J lost 1, with 10 bases in between. Per the germline V gene, CDR1 is GTSNPN and CDR2 is SVGIG (reference sequence). The CDR3 has 12 residues. The CDR3 DNA follows: TGTGCCTCCGCCAGGGGGAACACTGAAGCTTTCTTT. Residues: CASARGNTEAFF.

The chain has TRBV3-1 (or the pseudogene TRBV3-2) and TRBJ2-6; no clear D. The CDR3 sequence is 15 residues long. CDR1 is LGHDT and CDR2 is YNNKEL in the germline V gene (reference sequence). Trimming removed 2 bases at V and 0 bases at J, with 5 bases between. CDR3 in amino acids: CASSQLSSGANVLTF. The CDR3 DNA is TGTGCCAGCAGCCAATTGAGCTCTGGGGCCAACGTCCTGACTTTC.

The V call is TRBV6-5, the J call TRBJ2-7, with a weak D call TRBD1 (5 bases). This CDR3 is 15 amino acids long. Germline lookup yields CDR1 MNHEY and CDR2 SVGAGI. The V gene lost 5 bases and the J gene lost 2 bases, with 16 bases spanning the gap. Here the CDR3 reads CASSMDPTGTYEQYF. DNA for the CDR3: TGTGCCAGCAGTATGGATCCCACAGGTACCTACGAGCAGTACTTC.

This clone has only a few counts. V and J are TRBV4-1 and TRBJ2-7; 12 bases match TRBD2. Per the germline V gene, CDR1 is MGHRA and CDR2 is YSYEKL. The CDR3 runs to 15 residues. Trimming removed 5 bases from V and 5 bases from J; junction bases left unmatched: 7. In DNA form, the CDR3 reads TGCGCCAGCAGCAGCCGGACTAGCGGGGACCACGAGCAGTACTTC. It specifies CASSSRTSGDHEQYF.

This clone was picked up a small number of times. The chain links TRBV19 to TRBJ1-5; perhaps TRBD1 as D (6 bases). This CDR3 spans 18 amino acids. V shed 1 base and J shed 5 bases, with 21 bases lying between them. The germline CDR1 and CDR2 sequences are LNHDA and SQIVND (reference sequence). CDR3 nucleotides: TGTGCCAGTAGTATAGCACCCCAGGGGACCCGAAGAGATCAGCCCCAGCATTTT. It yields the protein CASSIAPQGTRRDQPQHF.

The J gene is TRBJ1-5, the V gene TRBV6-2 or TRBV6-3, with 8 nucleotides matching TRBD1. This CDR3 contains 14 residues. The ends lost 6 bases at V and 7 bases at J; junction bases unmatched: 8. The germline V gene has CDR1 MNHEY and CDR2 SVGEGT. The CDR3 reads CASSPTGVYQPQHF. The CDR3 DNA is TGTGCCAGCAGCCCGACAGGGGTTTACCAGCCCCAGCATTTT.

This clone has a handful of counts. This chain links TRBV6-5 with TRBJ1-6; TRBD1 might be the D (5 bases). V lost 8 bases, J lost 9 bases, and 14 bases lay in between. The CDR3 has 13 residues. Germline V gene data show CDR1 as MNHEY and CDR2 as SVGAGI. The CDR3 nucleotides read TGTGCCAGCCGGGGGACCGCGATTTCACCCCTCCACTTT. This sequence encodes CASRGTAISPLHF.

This chain uses TRBV30 with TRBJ2-3; 7 bases map to TRBD2. J lost 2 bases, V lost 3 bases, and 8 bases had no gene match. There are 15 residues in the CDR3. CDR1 and CDR2 from the germline V gene are GTSNPN and SVGIG (reference sequence). CDR3: CAWRAGGGDTDTQYF. CDR3 DNA sequence: TGTGCCTGGAGGGCTGGGGGGGGTGACACAGATACGCAGTATTTT. Complete variable domain (other parts from reference TRBV30 and TRBJ2-3): SQTIHQWPATLVQPVGSPLSLECTVEGTSNPNLYWYRQAAGRGLQLLFYSVGIGQISSEVPQNLSASRPQDRQFILSSKKLLLSDSGFYLCAWRAGGGDTDTQYFGPGTRLTVL.

As regards this clone: The germline gene is not matched at one end of the junction; a read error may be the cause. The rearrangement joins TRBV7-7 to TRBJ1-5; 7 bases are shared with TRBD1. Germline assignment: CDR1 SSHAT and CDR2 FNYEAQ (reference sequence). The CDR3 runs 15 residues. This chain's CDR3 is CASSLVAGGDQPQHF. In DNA, the CDR3 is TGTGCTAGCAGCTTAGTGGCAGGGGGAGATCAGCCCCAGCATTTT.

The chain joins TRBV6-2 or TRBV6-3 to TRBJ2-7; D not certain. V was pared by 2 bases and J by 2 bases, with 7 bases between. CDR1 and CDR2 (germline): MNHEY, SVGEGT. CDR3 length equals 13 residues. CDR3 bases: TGTGCCAGCAGTTACGCCCAGGCCTACGAGCAGTACTTC. Its protein product is CASSYAQAYEQYF.

The rearrangement links TRBV20-1 to TRBJ2-7; TRBD1 might be the D (5 bases). CDR1 and CDR2 from the germline V gene are DFQATT and SNEGSKA (reference sequence). The CDR3 length is 13 residues. Trimming shortened V by 3 bases and J by 0 bases, and 9 bases separated the two germline ends. The CDR3 loop is CSASRQPSYEQYF. In DNA, the CDR3 is TGCAGTGCTAGTAGACAGCCCTCCTACGAGCAGTACTTC.

The rearrangement joins TRBV6-4 to TRBJ1-1, with D unresolved. CDR3 length: 13 amino acids. Germline CDR1 and CDR2: MRHNA and SNTAGT. Trimming shortened V by 6 bases and J by 5 bases, and 13 bases separated the two germline ends. The CDR3 spells CASRPEGRTEAFF. The CDR3 coding sequence is TGTGCCAGCAGGCCCGAAGGGAGGACTGAAGCTTTCTTT.